This entry describes one T cell receptor (beta chain). These data originate in a study of blood T cell repertoires in COVID-19. This CDR3 comprises 16 residues. Germline lookup yields CDR1 MDHEN and CDR2 SYDVKM. The V segment lost 8 bases and the J segment 0 bases; nucleotides outside the gene matches: 8. Sequencing used immunoSEQ multiplex PCR; TCRdb keeps in-frame clones, though not all of them. The sample lists about 13,000 clones, 80% to 90% seen once, with around 5.4% in the top ten. This clonotype was obtained from a human donor in a cohort sampled during active COVID-19. The sequenced sample was peripheral blood. V gene TRBV28 combines with J gene TRBJ2-1; 9 nucleotides line up with TRBD2. Here the CDR3 reads CASPPSGASSYNEQFF. DNA for the CDR3: TGTGCCAGCCCTCCTAGCGGGGCGAGCTCCTACAATGAGCAGTTCTTC.